In this sample, the clone carrying this TCR beta chain turned up many times. From genomic DNA, TCR beta CDR3 was amplified by two-round multiplex PCR. During first-round PCR, primers specific to each TRBV and TRBJ gene were used. TCRdb reprocessed the multiplex PCR reads via MiXCR and lists one record per CDR3 protein. The data contain 59,000 or so distinct CDR3 sequences, more than 25% of them singletons. These data belong to a study of prognosis after radiotherapy for stage I lung cancer. Looking at the study overall: The period between 2018 and January 2019 saw the enrollment of stage I non-small cell lung cancer patients. Concurrently with stereotactic body radiotherapy, no other therapy was received by any patient.

Germline assignment: CDR1 LNHDA and CDR2 SQIVND (reference sequence). The CDR3 spans 14 residues. V lost 8 bases to trimming and J lost 2 bases, with 10 bases between them. The TCR was taken from a donor aged 50 or older with non-small cell lung cancer. Sequenced material: PBMCs, taken before or after stereotactic body radiation therapy (not recorded which). This chain uses TRBV19 with TRBJ2-6; tentatively, D is TRBD2 (6 bases). Here the CDR3 DNA reads TGTGCCAGTGAGACTAGTGCTGGGGCCAACGTCCTGACTTTC. Translated, it gives CASETSAGANVLTF.